This T cell receptor beta chain was recorded in a study of OX40 agonist ivuxolimab in advanced cancers. On this clone itself: Its antigen is currently unknown. The sample has other DNA sequences that encode this CDR3 too.

Germline trimming cut 3 bases from V and 5 bases from J; bases unmatched to any gene: 15. CDR1 is SQVTM and CDR2 is ANQGSEA in the germline V gene. This CDR3 is built from 18 residues. The repertoire was sequenced with immunoSEQ multiplex PCR; TCRdb's copy has only in-frame clones and lacks some. Among 22,000 or so clones listed, 80% to 90% were seen once. Broader study findings: Nonresponders, in some cases, also had low normalized T-cell clonal expansion.

Sample: CD4+ or CD8+ T cells sorted from blood, taken in a trial of the OX40 agonist ivuxolimab. This clonotype was sampled from an adult with an advanced solid tumor such as melanoma, head and neck, liver or kidney cancer. The chain combines TRBV29-1 with TRBJ2-5; 13 nucleotides agree with TRBD2. The CDR3 DNA reads TGCAGCGTTGATTCGGTTACTAGCGGGAGGGCGCTAGGGGAGACCCAGTACTTC. Translating gives CSVDSVTSGRALGETQYF.